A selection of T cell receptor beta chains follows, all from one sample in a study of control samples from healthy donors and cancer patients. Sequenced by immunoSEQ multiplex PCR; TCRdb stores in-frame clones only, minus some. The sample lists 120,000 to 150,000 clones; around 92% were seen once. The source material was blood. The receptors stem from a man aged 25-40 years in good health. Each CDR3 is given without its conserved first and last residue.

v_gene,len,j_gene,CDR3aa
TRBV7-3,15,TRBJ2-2,ASSSAGGGLNTGELF
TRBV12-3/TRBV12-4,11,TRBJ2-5,ASSLPEGETQY
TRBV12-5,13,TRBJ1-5,ASGLGGNGNQPQH
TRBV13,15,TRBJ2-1,ASSPRQWGGGYNEQF
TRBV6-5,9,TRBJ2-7,ASSSNYEQY
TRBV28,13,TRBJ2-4,ASIRRGTSANIQY
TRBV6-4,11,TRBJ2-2,ASSATVTGELF
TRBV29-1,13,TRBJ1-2,SVDAGWAGKEGYT
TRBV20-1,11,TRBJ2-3,SASLRATDTQY
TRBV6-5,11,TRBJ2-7,ASRTTGTYEQY
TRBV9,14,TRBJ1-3,ASSVGGGYSGNTIY
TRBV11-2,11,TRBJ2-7,ASSLPVLDEQY
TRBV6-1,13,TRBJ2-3,ASSEAWDRGDTQY
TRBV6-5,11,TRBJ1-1,ASSLVMNTEAF
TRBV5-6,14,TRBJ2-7,ASSLEASGTSYEQY
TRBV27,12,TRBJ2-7,ASSSLGQGGEQY
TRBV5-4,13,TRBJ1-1,ASSWGDGLNTEAF
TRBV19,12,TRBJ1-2,ASSGDRGHGGYT
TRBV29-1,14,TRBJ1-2,SVEFRGPEGSRGYT
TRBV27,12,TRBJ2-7,ASSLRQGTYEQY
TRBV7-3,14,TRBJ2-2,ASSLSGGGISGELF
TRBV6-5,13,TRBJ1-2,ASSYSPDRGYGYT
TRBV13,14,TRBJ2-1,ASSSWGLAQYNEQF
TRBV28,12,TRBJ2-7,ASSLGTGSYEQY
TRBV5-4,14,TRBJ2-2,ASSHTSGGPIGELF
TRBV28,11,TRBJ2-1,ASSSGSYNEQF
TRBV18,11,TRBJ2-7,ASSPDRDYEQY
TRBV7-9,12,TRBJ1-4,ASSLDPTNEKLF
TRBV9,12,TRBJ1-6,ASSVQGADSPLH
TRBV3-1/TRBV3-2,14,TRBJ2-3,ASSQVGLDNTDTQY
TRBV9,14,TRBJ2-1,ASSVAGTSSYNEQF
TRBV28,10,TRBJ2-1,ASTSRLNEQF
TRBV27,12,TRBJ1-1,ASSLSGANTEAF
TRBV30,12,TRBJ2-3,AWSSGGAGDTQY
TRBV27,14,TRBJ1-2,ASSLTGTGGTYGYI
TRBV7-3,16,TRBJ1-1,ASSFPGTGVSMNTEAF
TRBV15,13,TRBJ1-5,ATSRDVWANQPQH
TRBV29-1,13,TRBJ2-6,SVAGGGSGANVLT
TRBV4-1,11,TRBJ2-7,ASSPDEGYEQY
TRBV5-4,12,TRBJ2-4,ASSPGSSQNIQY
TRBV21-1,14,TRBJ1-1,ASSKLRTGRDTEAF
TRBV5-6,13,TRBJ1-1,ASSPWGSLNTEAF